This entry features one TCR beta chain sequence. Its antigen is undetermined. This sample was included in a study of T cells in Graves' hyperthyroidism and ophthalmopathy. Whole-study context: At initial diagnosis, before any treatment had begun, peripheral blood was obtained.

Amplification targeted TCR beta CDR3 regions from RNA transcripts. In the first-round RT-PCR of the TCR CDR3, the HTBI primer set was used. TCRdb independently ran MiXCR on the multiplex PCR reads; one entry per CDR3 protein. This table holds about 360,000 distinct CDR3 sequences, roughly 14% found once. Trimming removed 5 bases from V and 3 bases from J; junction bases left unmatched: 7. The CDR3 contains 15 residues. The germline V gene encodes CDR1 DFQATT and CDR2 SNEGSKA (reference sequence). Study-level points and caveats: Ophthalmopathy was told apart from stable hyperthyroidism by a 13 V-J model. Blood also held most thyroid clonotypes expanded beyond 0.001.

This chain uses TRBV20-1 with TRBJ2-3; TRBD2 matches at 11 bases. This TCR came from a man younger than 45 with Graves' hyperthyroidism that later progressed to Graves' ophthalmopathy. The source material was blood. The CDR3 spells CSAARLAGLTDTQYF. DNA for the CDR3: TGCAGTGCTGCCAGACTAGCGGGGTTGACAGATACGCAGTATTTT.